This T cell receptor (beta chain) was sequenced during a study of identical twins. One entry per CDR3 protein results from TCRdb running MiXCR on the 5' RACE reads. This table has 450,000 to 600,000 distinct CDR3 sequences, about a fifth appearing once. The CDR3 is 15 amino acids. V lost 2 bases and J lost 5, with 13 bases in between. Germline CDR1 SEHNR, CDR2 FQNEAQ (reference sequence). The same sample was also used in a study of yellow fever vaccine responses in identical twins.

This clonotype was obtained from a woman aged 18-29 years in good health. The J gene is TRBJ2-1, the V gene TRBV7-9; D gene uncertain. What was sequenced was CD4+ T cells sorted from blood. The CDR3 bases are TGTGCCAGCAGCTTAAGTCGGTTGGAAAACAATGAGCAGTTCTTC. Amino acids: CASSLSRLENNEQFF.